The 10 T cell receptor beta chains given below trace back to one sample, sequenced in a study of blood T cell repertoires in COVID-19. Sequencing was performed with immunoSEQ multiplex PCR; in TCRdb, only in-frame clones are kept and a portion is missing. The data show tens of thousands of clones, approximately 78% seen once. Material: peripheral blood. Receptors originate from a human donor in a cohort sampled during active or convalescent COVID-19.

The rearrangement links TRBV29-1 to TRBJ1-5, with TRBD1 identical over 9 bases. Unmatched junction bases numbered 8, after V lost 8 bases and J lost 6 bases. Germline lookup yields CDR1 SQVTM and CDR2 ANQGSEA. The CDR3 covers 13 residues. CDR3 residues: CSFGQGIGQPQHF. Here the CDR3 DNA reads TGCAGCTTCGGACAGGGGATCGGTCAGCCCCAGCATTTT.

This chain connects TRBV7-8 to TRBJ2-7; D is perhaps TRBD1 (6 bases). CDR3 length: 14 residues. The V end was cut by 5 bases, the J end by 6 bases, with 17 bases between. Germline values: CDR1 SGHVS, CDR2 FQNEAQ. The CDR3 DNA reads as TGTGCCAGCAGCCCGGGGACATCCGATGGCGAGCAGTACTTC. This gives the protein CASSPGTSDGEQYF.

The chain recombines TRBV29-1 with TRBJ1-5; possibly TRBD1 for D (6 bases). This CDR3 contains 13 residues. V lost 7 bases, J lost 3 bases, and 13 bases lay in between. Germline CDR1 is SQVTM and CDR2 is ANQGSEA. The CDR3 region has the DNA TGCAGCGCCTCCGGGACACCCAATCAGCCCCAGCATTTT. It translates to CSASGTPNQPQHF.

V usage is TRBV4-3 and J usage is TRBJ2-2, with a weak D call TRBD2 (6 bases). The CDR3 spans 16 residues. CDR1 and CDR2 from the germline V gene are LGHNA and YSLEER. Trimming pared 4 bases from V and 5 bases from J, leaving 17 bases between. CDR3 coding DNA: TGCGCCAGCAGCCCCAACGGGGGAAGGAGAACCGGGGAGCTGTTTTTT. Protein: CASSPNGGRRTGELFF.

In DNA, the CDR3 is TGTGCCAGCAGCCTTAGTGGGGCGTTTTGGCAGTACTTC. Translation: CASSLSGAFWQYF. The chain combines TRBV7-2 with TRBJ2-7; tentatively, D is TRBD1 (5 bases). Looked up from germline, CDR1 is SGHTA and CDR2 is FQGNSA. Trimming removed 5 bases at V and 9 bases at J, with 17 bases between. This CDR3 is built from 13 residues. The entire variable domain, with the rest obtained from reference TRBV7-2 and TRBJ2-7, is as follows: GAGVSQSPSNKVTEKGKDVELRCDPISGHTALYWYRQSLGQGLEFLIYFQGNSAPDKSGLPSDRFSAERTGGSVSTLTIQRTQQEDSAVYLCASSLSGAFWQYFGPGTRLTVT.

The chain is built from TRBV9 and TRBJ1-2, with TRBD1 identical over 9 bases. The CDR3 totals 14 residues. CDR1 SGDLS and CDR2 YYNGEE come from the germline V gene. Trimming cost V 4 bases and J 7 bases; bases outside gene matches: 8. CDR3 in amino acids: CASSRGTGIGGYTF. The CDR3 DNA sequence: TGTGCCAGCAGCCGAGGGACAGGGATCGGTGGCTACACCTTC.

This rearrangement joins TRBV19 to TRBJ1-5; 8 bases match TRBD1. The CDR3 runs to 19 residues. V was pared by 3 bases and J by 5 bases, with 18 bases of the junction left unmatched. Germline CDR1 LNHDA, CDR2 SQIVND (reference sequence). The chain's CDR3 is CASSIVLPRQGYGHQPQHF. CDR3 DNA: TGTGCCAGTAGTATCGTCCTACCTAGACAGGGGTATGGGCATCAGCCCCAGCATTTT.

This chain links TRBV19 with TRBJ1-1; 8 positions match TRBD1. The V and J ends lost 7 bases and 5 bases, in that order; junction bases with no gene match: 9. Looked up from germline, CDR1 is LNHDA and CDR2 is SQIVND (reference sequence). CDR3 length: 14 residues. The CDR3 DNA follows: TGTGCCAGTACCAATGCCAGGGGGCGGACTGAAGCTTTCTTT. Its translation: CASTNARGRTEAFF.

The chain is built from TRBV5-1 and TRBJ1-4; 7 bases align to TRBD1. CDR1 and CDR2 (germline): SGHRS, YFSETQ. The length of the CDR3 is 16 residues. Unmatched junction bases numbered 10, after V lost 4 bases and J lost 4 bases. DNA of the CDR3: TGCGCCAGCAGCGCGACTCCCGGGACAGTTAATGAAAAACTGTTTTTT. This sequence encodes CASSATPGTVNEKLFF. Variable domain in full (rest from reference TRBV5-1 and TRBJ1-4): KAGVTQTPRYLIKTRGQQVTLSCSPISGHRSVSWYQQTPGQGLQFLFEYFSETQRNKGNFPGRFSGRQFSNSRSEMNVSTLELGDSALYLCASSATPGTVNEKLFFGSGTQLSVL.

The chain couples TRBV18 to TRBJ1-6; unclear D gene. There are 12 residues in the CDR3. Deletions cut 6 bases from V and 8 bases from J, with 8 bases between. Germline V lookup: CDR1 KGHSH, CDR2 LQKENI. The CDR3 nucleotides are TGTGCCAGCTCCTTCGAGGATTCACCCCTCCACTTT. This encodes CASSFEDSPLHF.